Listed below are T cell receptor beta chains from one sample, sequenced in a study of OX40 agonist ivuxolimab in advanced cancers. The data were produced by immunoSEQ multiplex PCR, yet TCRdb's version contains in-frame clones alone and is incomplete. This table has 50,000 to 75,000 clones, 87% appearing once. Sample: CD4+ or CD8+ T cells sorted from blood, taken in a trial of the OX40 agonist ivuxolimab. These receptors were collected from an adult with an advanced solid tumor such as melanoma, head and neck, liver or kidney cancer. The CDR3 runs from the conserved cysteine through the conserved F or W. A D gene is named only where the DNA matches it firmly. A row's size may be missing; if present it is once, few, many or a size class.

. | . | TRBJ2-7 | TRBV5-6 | TGTGCCAGCAGCTCGGGGCGTAGGGGGGGATCCTACGAGCAGTACTTC | CASSSGRRGGSYEQYF
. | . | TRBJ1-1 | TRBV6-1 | TGTGCCAGCAGTGAAATGAGGCCGGGAACCCCGGGAGCTTTCTTT | CASSEMRPGTPGAFF
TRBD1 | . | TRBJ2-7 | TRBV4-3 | TGCGCCAGCAGCCAAGATCGGGACAGGGGCGTTAATTCCTACGAGCAGTACTTC | CASSQDRDRGVNSYEQYF
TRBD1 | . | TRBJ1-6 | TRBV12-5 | TGTGCTAGCCAAAGCGAGGGGGCGAATTCACCCCTCCACTTT | CASQSEGANSPLHF
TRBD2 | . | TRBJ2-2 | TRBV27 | TGTGCCAGCAGTTTAATCGGGCTAGCGGGAAAGGGCGGGGAGCTGTTTTTT | CASSLIGLAGKGGELFF
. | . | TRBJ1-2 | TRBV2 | TGTGCCAGCAGGGAAGCCGCCCCCCTCTATGGCTACACCTTC | CASREAAPLYGYTF
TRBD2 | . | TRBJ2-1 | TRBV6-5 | TGTGCCAGCAGAGTAGCGGGGGGGCAGGGTGAGCAGTTCTTC | CASRVAGGQGEQFF
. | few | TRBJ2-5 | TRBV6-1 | TGTGCCAGCAGTGATTGGGGGCGGGGAGAGACCCAGTACTTC | CASSDWGRGETQYF
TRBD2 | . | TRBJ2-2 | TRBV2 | TGTGCCAGCAGGACCACGGGGGGGAACACCGGGGAGCTGTTTTTT | CASRTTGGNTGELFF
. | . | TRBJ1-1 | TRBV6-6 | TGTGCCAGCAGTTACGGAGGCGCGGTTGGGTATCCTGAAGCTTTCTTT | CASSYGGAVGYPEAFF
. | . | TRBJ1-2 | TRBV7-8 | TGTGCCAGCAGCTTGGGAGAGGTGACCTATTATGGCTACACCTTC | CASSLGEVTYYGYTF
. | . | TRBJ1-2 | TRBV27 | TGTGCCAGCGGACCCCGGACAGCTTATGGCTACACCTTC | CASGPRTAYGYTF
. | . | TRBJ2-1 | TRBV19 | TGTGCCAGTAGTATTCGAGTGCGAGGGCGAGATTTCTACAATGAGCGGTTCTTC | CASSIRVRGRDFYNERFF
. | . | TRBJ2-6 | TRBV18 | TGTGCCAGCTCAAATGAGAAGGACATTACAAAGTCGGGCCAACGTCCTGATTTC | CASSNEKDITKSGQRPDF
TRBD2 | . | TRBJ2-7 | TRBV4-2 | TGTGCCAGCAGCCAGTCGGTGACTAGCGGGGCCTACGAGCAGTACTTC | CASSQSVTSGAYEQYF
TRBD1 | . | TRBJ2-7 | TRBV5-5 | TGTGCCAGCAGCCGGGACAGCACTTTAATCTCCTACGAGCAGTACTTC | CASSRDSTLISYEQYF
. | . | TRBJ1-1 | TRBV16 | TGTGCCAGCAGCCAATCGGCTGAAGCTTTCTTT | CASSQSAEAFF
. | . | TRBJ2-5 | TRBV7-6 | TGTGCCAGCAGCTTAGTATCGGGCGGCGAGACCCAGTACTTC | CASSLVSGGETQYF
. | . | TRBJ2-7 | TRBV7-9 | TGTGCCAGCAGCTTTGAGCTGGAGCAGTACTTC | CASSFELEQYF
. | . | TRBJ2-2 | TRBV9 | TGTGCCAGTTATCGTGAGGCAGGGAACACCGGGGAGCTGTTTTTT | CASYREAGNTGELFF
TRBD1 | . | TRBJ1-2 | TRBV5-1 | TGCGCCAGCAGCCCGGGGACAGGGGGCTTTGATGGCTACACCTTC | CASSPGTGGFDGYTF
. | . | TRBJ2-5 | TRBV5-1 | TGCGCCAGCAGCCCCGGTGGGGGGGGCGTTGGAGAGACCCAGTACTTC | CASSPGGGGVGETQYF
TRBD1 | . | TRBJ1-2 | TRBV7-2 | TGTGCCAGCAGCATAGGACAGGCCCCCTACGGCTACACCTTC | CASSIGQAPYGYTF
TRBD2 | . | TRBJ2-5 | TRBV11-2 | TGTGCCAGCAGCTTAGGACTAGCGGGGGGACGGGCCCAGTACTTC | CASSLGLAGGRAQYF
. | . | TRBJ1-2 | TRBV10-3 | TGTGCCATCAGTGAGTCCGCCCGGGGACACTATGGCTACACCTTC | CAISESARGHYGYTF
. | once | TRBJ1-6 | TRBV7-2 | TGTGCCAGCAGCTTAGAGAGCTCCTATAATTCACCCCTCCACTTT | CASSLESSYNSPLHF
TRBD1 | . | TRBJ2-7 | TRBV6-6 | TGTGCCAGCAGTTCCGGACAGGAGGTCTACGAGCAGTACTTC | CASSSGQEVYEQYF
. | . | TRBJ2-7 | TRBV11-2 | TGTGCCAGCAGCTTAGTCCAGTCCTACGAGCAGTACTTC | CASSLVQSYEQYF
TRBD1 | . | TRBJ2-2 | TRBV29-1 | TGCAGCGCTGGACCCCCAGGGGGCACCGGGGAGCTGTTTTTT | CSAGPPGGTGELFF
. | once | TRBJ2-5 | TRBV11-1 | TGTGCCAGCAGCCCCAGGGGGAGGGGGCTGCAAGAGACCCAGTACTTC | CASSPRGRGLQETQYF